The source of this TCR beta chain is a study of cytomegalovirus exposure and HLA in healthy donors. Use of 60 Vbeta and 13 Jbeta primers characterized the PCR. Some clones are missing from TCRdb's copy, which holds only in-frame ones; the method was immunoSEQ multiplex PCR. The sample yields some 140,000 clones, less than 80% seen once. Study conclusions and caveats: Sequences of the TCR beta chain were said to predict the HLA-A and HLA-B alleles of most subjects accurately. Altogether, 150 to 200 TCR beta chains were recorded as cytomegalovirus-associated. Most TCR sequences showed up rarely, but some public TCRs showed up in many donors. Judged likely to be a sequencing artifact was a cluster of highly shared sequence variants.

The CDR3 contains 15 residues. CDR1 is SGHNT, CDR2 YYREEE, per germline (reference sequence). V was pared by 3 bases and J by 5 bases, with 9 bases of the junction left unmatched. Regarding this clone: Its matching antigen is unknown.

This receptor was identified in a woman in her forties or fifties in good health and CMV-seropositive. The V and J genes are TRBV5-4 and TRBJ2-5, with TRBD2 matching over 8 bases. The material sequenced was PBMCs. DNA for the CDR3: TGTGCCAGCAGCTATGCAGTGACTAGCGCGGAGACCCAGTACTTC. Amino acid sequence: CASSYAVTSAETQYF.